The entry below describes one TCR beta chain. The antigen is undetermined. The sample comes from a study of cytomegalovirus exposure and HLA in healthy donors. Study overall: The same platform was used for the 110 or so validation repertoires as for the 666 first-cohort repertoires, as reported in a later analysis. Study-level results: Clusters of TCRs from the first cohort tended to co-occur in the 130 or so validation repertoires (as a later analysis found). Reportedly, cytomegalovirus status was diagnosed with high sensitivity and specificity.

CDR1 is MDHEN and CDR2 is SYDVKM in the germline V gene. The V end was cut by 3 bases, the J end by 7 bases, with 12 bases between. The CDR3 sequence is 13 residues long. Sequencing was performed with immunoSEQ multiplex PCR; in TCRdb, only in-frame clones are kept and a portion is missing. The data hold tens of thousands of clones, with roughly 96% observed a single time. Among the 110 or so subjects of the validation cohort, separate from the approximately 700-subject first cohort, were the donors. The clonotype was recovered from a woman aged 18-35 years in good health and CMV-seronegative. This chain connects TRBV28 to TRBJ1-1; tentatively, D is TRBD1 (6 bases). Sequenced sample: PBMCs. The CDR3 spells CASSFGGLIEAFF. CDR3 sequence (DNA): TGTGCCAGCAGTTTCGGGGGGCTAATTGAAGCTTTCTTT.